This TCR beta chain was observed in a study of technical replicates of blood from several donors. The method was immunoSEQ multiplex PCR; TCRdb's version includes in-frame clones alone and lacks a portion of them. Of around 57,000 clones listed, roughly 97% are singletons. The sample was T cells isolated from PBMCs. This clonotype was obtained from a human donor in good health.

CDR3: CAGNSGTEAPEQYF. The CDR3 coding sequence is TGTGCCGGAAACTCCGGGACAGAGGCCCCCGAGCAGTACTTC. The V and J genes are TRBV7-9 and TRBJ2-7; 7 bases agree with TRBD1. Germline CDR1 and CDR2: SEHNR and FQNEAQ (reference sequence). V gave up 11 bases and J gave up 6 bases; unmatched junction bases: 16. The CDR3 contains 14 residues.